What follows are 10 T cell receptor beta chains derived from one specimen sequenced in a study of T cell repertoires in cytomegalovirus infection (dated 2019 in TCRdb). For sequencing, an Illumina HiSeq 1500 was employed. TCRdb handled the public reads itself, with Q25 trimming in fastp and clone calling in MiXCR, and kept productive beta chains. Here each entry gathers all rows of one CDR3 protein and keeps the most common genes and DNA. This sample lists roughly 130,000 distinct CDR3 sequences; roughly a quarter were detected once. The leading ten clones occupy 30% to 40% of the sample. The antigens for these receptors are not known. The material sequenced was PBMCs, sequenced either directly or after in vitro stimulation (not recorded which). These TCRs come from a human donor in good health (CMV status not recorded). Some clones in this sample may be carry-over from other donors' samples.

This clonotype was observed at least ten times. The chain employs TRBV12-3 or TRBV12-4 and TRBJ1-1; D not resolved. The CDR3 has 13 residues. Trimming shortened V by 1 base and J by 1 base, and 4 bases separated the two germline ends. CDR3 protein: CASSLGQNTEAFF. DNA for the CDR3: TGTGCCAGCAGTTTAGGACAGAACACTGAAGCTTTCTTT.

The chain uses TRBV7-6 and TRBJ2-5; 11 nucleotides agree with TRBD2. Germline CDR1 SGHVS, CDR2 FNYEAQ. The CDR3 length is 13 residues. Trimming took 8 bases from V and 5 from J; bases not matched to a gene: 4. In nucleotides, the CDR3 is TGTGCCAGCGGAATAGCGGGAGGGGAGACCCAGTACTTC. Its protein product is CASGIAGGETQYF. The variable domain in full, with the rest retrieved from reference TRBV7-6 and TRBJ2-5, is GAGVSQSPRYKVTKRGQDVALRCDPISGHVSLYWYRQALGQGPEFLTYFNYEAQQDKSGLPNDRFSAERPEGSISTLTIQRTEQRDSAMYRCASGIAGGETQYFGPGTRLLVL.

The rearrangement links TRBV4-3 to TRBJ1-1, with D perhaps TRBD1 (5 bases). V lost 0 bases and J 5 bases, leaving 16 bases between the germline ends. This CDR3 is built from 16 residues. The V gene's germline CDR1 is LGHNA and CDR2 YSLEER. For the CDR3, the DNA is TGCGCCAGCAGCCAAGATTTGGAAGCCGGGGGAACTGAAGCTTTCTTT. It translates to CASSQDLEAGGTEAFF.

This clonotype was detected only a few times. The chain couples TRBV7-8 to TRBJ1-2; 7 positions match TRBD1. The CDR3 spans 15 residues. Germline-derived CDR1 and CDR2 are SGHVS and FQNEAQ. V shed 5 bases and J 3 bases; nucleotides not matched to a gene: 9. In nucleotides, the CDR3 is TGTGCCAGCAGCCCCCTGACAGGGATTGACTATGGCTACACCTTC. Encoded protein: CASSPLTGIDYGYTF.

The rearrangement joins TRBV28 to TRBJ2-5; D remains ambiguous. V shed 8 bases and J shed 5 bases, with 9 bases lying between them. The CDR3 is 11 amino acids. CDR1 and CDR2 (germline): MDHEN, SYDVKM. CDR3 region: CASPSEETQYF. CDR3 DNA sequence: TGTGCCAGCCCCTCGGAGGAGACCCAGTACTTC.

The V call is TRBV28, the J call TRBJ2-7; D call uncertain. V lost 2 bases and J 0 bases, leaving 11 bases between the germline ends. The germline V gene encodes CDR1 MDHEN and CDR2 SYDVKM. The CDR3 runs 15 residues. CDR3 sequence (DNA): TGTGCCAGCAGTTTAGGCTCTATGAGCTCCTACGAGCAGTACTTC. This codes for CASSLGSMSSYEQYF.

This clonotype was detected ten times or more. The rearrangement uses TRBV7-6 and TRBJ2-1; the D is unclear. V lost 5 bases and J 1 base, leaving 18 bases between the germline ends. This CDR3 is 17 amino acids long. CDR1 is SGHVS, CDR2 FNYEAQ, per germline. The CDR3 is CASSLNPPAISYNEQFF. CDR3 nucleotide sequence: TGTGCCAGCAGCCTCAACCCCCCAGCCATATCCTACAATGAGCAGTTCTTC.

In this sample, this clonotype turned up many times. The chain uses TRBV6-1 and TRBJ2-7; the D call may be TRBD1 or TRBD2 (5 bases each). This CDR3 is 13 amino acids long. Germline V gene data show CDR1 as MNHNS and CDR2 as SASEGT. With 8 bases removed from V and 2 bases from J, the gap between germline ends came to 13 bases. For the CDR3, the DNA is TGTGCCAGCTGCCGGGACCAGACCTACGAGCAGTACTTC. As protein: CASCRDQTYEQYF.

The CDR3 sequence is CASSLWDRGPQNEKLFF. The CDR3 DNA follows: TGCGCCAGCAGCTTGTGGGACAGGGGGCCCCAGAATGAAAAACTGTTTTTT. V gene TRBV5-1 combines with J gene TRBJ1-4, with 12 bases matching TRBD1. The V and J ends lost 1 base and 5 bases, in that order; junction bases with no gene match: 6. The CDR3 totals 17 residues. CDR1 is SGHRS and CDR2 is YFSETQ in the germline V gene.

This clonotype showed up many times. The CDR3 loop is CASSLLSSGTGFRDTEAFF. DNA of the CDR3: TGTGCCAGCAGCTTACTATCCTCCGGGACAGGGTTTAGGGACACTGAAGCTTTCTTT. The V and J genes are TRBV7-2 and TRBJ1-1; 9 nucleotides align to TRBD1. This CDR3 has 19 amino acids. Germline assignment: CDR1 SGHTA and CDR2 FQGNSA. V lost 2 bases, J lost 3 bases, and 16 bases stayed unmatched.